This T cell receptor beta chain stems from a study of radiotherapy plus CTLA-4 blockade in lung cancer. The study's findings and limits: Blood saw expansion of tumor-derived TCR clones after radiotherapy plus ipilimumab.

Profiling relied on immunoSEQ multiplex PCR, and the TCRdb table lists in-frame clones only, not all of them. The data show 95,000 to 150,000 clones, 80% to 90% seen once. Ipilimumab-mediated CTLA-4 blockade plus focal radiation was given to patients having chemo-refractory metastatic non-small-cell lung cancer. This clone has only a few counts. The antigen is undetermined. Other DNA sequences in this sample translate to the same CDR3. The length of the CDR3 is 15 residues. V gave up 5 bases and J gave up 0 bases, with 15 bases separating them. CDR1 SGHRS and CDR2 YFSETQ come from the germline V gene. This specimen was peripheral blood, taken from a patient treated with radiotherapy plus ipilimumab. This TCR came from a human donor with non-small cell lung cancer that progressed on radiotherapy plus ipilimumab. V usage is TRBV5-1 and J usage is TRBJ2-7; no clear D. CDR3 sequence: CASSRTALSSYEQYF. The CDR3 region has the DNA TGCGCCAGCAGTCGGACCGCCCTGAGCTCCTACGAGCAGTACTTC.